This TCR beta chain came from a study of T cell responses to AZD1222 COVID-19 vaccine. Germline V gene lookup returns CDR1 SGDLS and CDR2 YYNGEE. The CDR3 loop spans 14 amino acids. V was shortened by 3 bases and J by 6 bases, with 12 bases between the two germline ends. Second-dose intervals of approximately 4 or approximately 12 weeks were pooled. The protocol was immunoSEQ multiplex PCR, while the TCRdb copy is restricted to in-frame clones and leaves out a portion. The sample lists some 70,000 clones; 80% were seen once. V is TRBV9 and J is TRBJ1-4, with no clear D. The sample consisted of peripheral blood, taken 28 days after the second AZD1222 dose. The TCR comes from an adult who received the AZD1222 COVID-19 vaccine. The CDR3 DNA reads TGTGCCAGCAGCGCCACCTCGTCCTATGAAAAACTGTTTTTT. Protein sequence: CASSATSSYEKLFF.